Sequencing of this T cell receptor beta chain was carried out in a study of T cell responses to AZD1222 COVID-19 vaccine (dated by TCRdb to about 2021). Regarding the research as a whole: TCR sequencing was performed for roughly 250 trial participants, of whom some 200 were given two doses of AZD1222 and some 26 were given two doses of MenACWY control vaccine. Trial participants were enrolled by age into subgroups of 18-55, 56-69 and 70-plus years, and around 150, 28 and 57 TCR-sequenced participants, respectively, were included in these subgroups.

Worth noting for this clone: No cognate antigen has been identified for it. Base qualities are missing; no much larger clone stands one base away.

The meaning of the sample's time point label: baseline before first vaccination. According to the study, the label for this sample's treatment or condition signals: meningococcal conjugate vaccine given as trial control. Vaccinee samples were obtained from the UK trials COV001 and COV002, which included a single-blind randomized controlled phase 2/3 trial of AZD1222 (ChAdOx1 nCoV-19) in healthy adults. For TCRbeta chain sequencing, PBMC samples from trial participants were taken at day 0 and at day 28 after the second dose. The investigation overall reported the following: Reportedly, close to half of the unique spike-specific TCRs recognized epitopes lying outside the regions that are mutated in the B.1.351 and B.1.1.7 variants. A significant rise in spike-specific TCR breadth and depth was observed after two AZD1222 doses relative to day 0 and relative to MenACWY recipients. Conclusions about previously exposed vaccinees were limited because only a handful of AZD1222 recipients were SARS-CoV-2 seropositive at baseline. Vaccine-associated CD4 TCRs spanned the whole spike protein, with dominant responses in regions 160-218 and 743-854. The 56-69-year group was small, and its depth increase did not reach significance, likely because of low power. Because no samples from the day 14 peak response were available, repertoires could be characterized only after the peak T cell response. Participants were mostly white British, with more females than males. The authors suggested clonal diversity may have been underestimated.

The CDR3 regions of human TCRbeta chains were analyzed by immunosequencing. The authors' analysis ran thus. Repertoire TCRs were matched against a reference library of SARS-CoV-2-specific TCRs generated with the MIRA antigen-specificity platform. Breadth meant the fraction of unique TCRs that were SARS-CoV-2-associated, whereas depth meant the fraction of total T cells that were SARS-CoV-2-associated. Using the MIRA data, every spike-specific TCR was mapped to the spike region that the TCR reacted to and assigned to either a CD4 or a CD8 class. Log10-transformed breadth and depth values were compared by one-way ANOVA with Sidak's multiple comparisons tests. Imported from immuneACCESS, the table was reduced by TCRdb to in-frame sequences with V and J called. These copies leave out some clones; in studies compared against another copy, an unresolved V gene accounts for under half, and the cause of the remainder is not known. The DNA gave D and trimming, while V, J and clone size come from that table. The sample profile shows about 120,000 clones; over 75% of them were found once. The leading ten clones occupy about 4% of the sample.

This specimen was peripheral blood, taken on day 0 of MenACWY control vaccination. The source is an adult in good health.

The CDR3 corresponds to CASSPLGYEQYF. The sequenced DNA is TGTGCCAGCAGCCCCTTGGGCTACGAGCAGTACTTC. The V and J genes are TRBV5-5 and TRBJ2-7; no confident D gene assignment can be made. Trimming removed 4 bases from V and 3 bases from J, leaving 8 bases between the germline ends. The CDR3 runs 12 residues from the cysteine to the phenylalanine. CDR3 DNA is the only sequence kept; it has 36 bases, read in frame from the first base. As encoded in the germline V gene (reference sequence), CDR1 is SGHKS while CDR2 is YYEKEE.